Each of the 25 T cell receptor beta chains below was sequenced from the same sample in a study of Ad26.COV2.S vaccination and SARS-CoV-2 variants. Measured with immunoSEQ multiplex PCR; TCRdb has only the in-frame clones, and not every one. Here the sample spans about 470,000 clones, about nine tenths being singletons. The treatment: roughly 19 received Ad26.COV2.S at low or high dose, single or two shots; 5 received placebo; per-sample allocation not given. The samples were gathered on day 63 after the first injection of vaccine or placebo. This specimen consisted of peripheral blood, obtained in a trial of Ad26.COV2.S vaccine versus placebo. The receptors were gathered from a person between 18 and 65 years old who received the Ad26.COV2.S COVID-19 vaccine or a placebo.

The rearrangement joins TRBV28 to TRBJ1-6, with 7 bases aligning to TRBD1. Looked up from germline, CDR1 is MDHEN and CDR2 is SYDVKM. This CDR3 has 12 amino acids. V gave up 3 bases and J gave up 14 bases; unmatched junction bases: 4. CDR3 region: CASSFQGGTLHF. CDR3 nucleotides: TGTGCCAGCAGTTTCCAGGGGGGCACCCTCCACTTT.

The count of this clone is one. This chain uses TRBV5-6 with TRBJ1-6; 11 bases agree with TRBD1. CDR1 is SGHDT, CDR2 YYEEEE, per germline. The trim removed 4 bases at V and 1 base at J, leaving 7 bases unmatched. The CDR3 length is 18 residues. DNA of the CDR3: TGTGCCAGCAGCACGTCGGACAGGGGGCTGTCCTATAATTCACCCCTCCACTTT. It yields the protein CASSTSDRGLSYNSPLHF.

The chain carries TRBV5-1 and TRBJ2-7; 8 bases are shared with TRBD2. The CDR3 totals 16 residues. In germline, CDR1 is SGHRS, CDR2 YFSETQ. With V trimmed by 2 bases and J by 2 bases, 9 bases remained unmatched. This CDR3 reads CASSFVGAGGPYEQYF. The DNA of the CDR3 is TGCGCCAGCAGCTTTGTTGGGGCGGGAGGACCCTACGAGCAGTACTTC.

This rearrangement joins TRBV20-1 to TRBJ2-1, with D unresolved. The CDR3 contains 14 residues. The V end was cut by 3 bases, the J end by 0 bases, with 9 bases between. The germline gives CDR1 DFQATT, CDR2 SNEGSKA (reference sequence). CDR3 sequence: CSASFASSYNEQFF. The CDR3 DNA is TGCAGTGCTAGTTTCGCTAGCTCCTACAATGAGCAGTTCTTC.

V is TRBV18 and J is TRBJ2-1; TRBD2 agrees at 7 bases. The CDR3 length is 15 residues. After removal of 1 base from V and 4 bases from J, the junction contained 4 bases not matched to a gene. Germline V gene lookup returns CDR1 KGHSH and CDR2 LQKENI. CDR3 DNA: TGTGCCAGCTCACCACAGCGGGGATTATACAATGAGCAGTTCTTC. Translated: CASSPQRGLYNEQFF. Full variable domain (missing parts from reference TRBV18 and TRBJ2-1): NAGVMQNPRHLVRRRGQEARLRCSPMKGHSHVYWYRQLPEEGLKFMVYLQKENIIDESGMPKERFSAEFPKEGPSILRIQQVVRGDSAAYFCASSPQRGLYNEQFFGPGTRLTVL.

The chain is built from TRBV7-8 and TRBJ2-2; D is possibly TRBD2 (6 bases). Germline-derived CDR1 and CDR2 are SGHVS and FQNEAQ. The CDR3 spans 13 residues. V was shortened by 5 bases and J by 3 bases, with 7 bases between the two germline ends. The CDR3 DNA sequence: TGTGCCAGCAGCCCGGGAGACACCGGGGAGCTGTTTTTT. Protein product: CASSPGDTGELFF.

This rearrangement joins TRBV5-4 to TRBJ2-7, with TRBD1 matching 7 bases. CDR1 and CDR2 (germline): SGHNT, YYREEE (reference sequence). Trimming removed 7 bases from V and 7 bases from J; junction bases left unmatched: 14. The CDR3 extends over 14 amino acids. The CDR3 loop is CASSDRDRMKEQYF. DNA for the CDR3: TGTGCCAGCTCAGACCGGGACAGAATGAAGGAGCAGTACTTC.

V usage is TRBV29-1 and J usage is TRBJ2-7, with D perhaps TRBD2 (5 bases). Trimming shortened V by 4 bases and J by 6 bases, and 13 bases separated the two germline ends. Germline V lookup: CDR1 SQVTM, CDR2 ANQGSEA. The CDR3 sequence is 12 residues long. DNA for the CDR3: TGCAGCGTTGTTCCGGGATTTGGCGAGCAGTACTTC. It translates to CSVVPGFGEQYF.

The chain recombines TRBV5-6 with TRBJ2-7; 11 nucleotides agree with TRBD2. Trimming removed 2 bases from V and 5 bases from J; junction bases left unmatched: 15. There are 18 residues in the CDR3. CDR1 SGHDT and CDR2 YYEEEE come from the germline V gene. DNA for the CDR3: TGTGCCAGCAGCTTTATAAAACTAGCGGGAGTTTCATCCCACGAGCAGTACTTC. Its translation: CASSFIKLAGVSSHEQYF.

V is TRBV5-4 and J is TRBJ2-2; 12 bases line up with TRBD1. There are 16 residues in the CDR3. Trimming removed 0 bases from V and 7 bases from J; junction bases left unmatched: 4. Germline loops: CDR1 SGHNT, CDR2 YYREEE (reference sequence). CDR3 protein: CASSLGGTGGIGELFF. Here the CDR3 DNA reads TGTGCCAGCAGCTTGGGAGGGACAGGGGGCATCGGGGAGCTGTTTTTT.

This clone was recorded a few times. This chain connects TRBV4-1 to TRBJ1-2; the D gene is possibly TRBD1 (6 bases). V lost 0 bases to trimming and J lost 2 bases, with 7 bases between them. This CDR3 contains 14 residues. Germline V lookup: CDR1 MGHRA, CDR2 YSYEKL. CDR3 sequence: CASSQDQGNYGYTF. For the CDR3, the DNA is TGCGCCAGCAGCCAAGATCAGGGGAACTATGGCTACACCTTC.

This rearrangement joins TRBV2 to TRBJ2-3; D uncertain. Germline V gene lookup returns CDR1 SNHLY and CDR2 FYNNEI. Trimming took off 6 bases at V and 0 bases at J, with 7 bases between the two ends. This CDR3 has 13 residues. As DNA, the CDR3 is TGTGCCAGCAGGGCAGCTAGCACAGATACGCAGTATTTT. Translation: CASRAASTDTQYF.

The genes are TRBV3-1 (or the pseudogene TRBV3-2) and TRBJ1-2, with D perhaps matching TRBD1 (6 bases). Trimming removed 3 bases from V and 7 bases from J, with 9 bases in between. The CDR3 sequence is 12 residues long. Germline V gene data show CDR1 as LGHDT and CDR2 as YNNKEL (reference sequence). CDR3: CASSQGAAGYTF. In DNA form, the CDR3 reads TGTGCCAGCAGCCAGGGGGCTGCTGGCTACACCTTC.

The rearrangement links TRBV7-8 to TRBJ2-3; D is uncertain. Germline CDR1 and CDR2: SGHVS and FQNEAQ. Trimming stripped 1 base from V and 2 bases from J, with 7 bases between. The CDR3 loop spans 14 amino acids. The CDR3 region is CASSLDRATDTQYF. The DNA for the CDR3 is TGTGCCAGCAGCTTAGATAGGGCCACAGATACGCAGTATTTT.

The chain links TRBV18 to TRBJ2-2; weak D call: TRBD1 (6 bases). Germline assignment: CDR1 KGHSH and CDR2 LQKENI. V was clipped by 1 base and J by 5 bases, with 17 bases between them. The CDR3 has 17 amino acids. CDR3 amino acids: CASSPRGAPQGTGELFF. CDR3 in DNA: TGTGCCAGCTCACCACGGGGAGCACCCCAGGGGACCGGGGAGCTGTTTTTT.

The chain combines TRBV3-1 (or the pseudogene TRBV3-2) with TRBJ1-5; D unclear. Trimming took off 3 bases at V and 2 bases at J, with 8 bases between the two ends. CDR1 and CDR2 from the germline V gene are LGHDT and YNNKEL (reference sequence). This CDR3 spans 14 amino acids. In nucleotides, the CDR3 is TGTGCCAGCAGCCAGTCGGTGGGCAATCAGCCCCAGCATTTT. It translates to CASSQSVGNQPQHF.

The chain recombines TRBV15 with TRBJ2-7; weak D call: TRBD1 (5 bases). V was clipped by 0 bases and J by 6 bases, with 9 bases between them. The CDR3 sequence is 13 residues long. From germline, CDR1 is LNHNV and CDR2 YYDKDF (reference sequence). CDR3 residues: CATSRDRVPEQYF. CDR3 bases: TGTGCCACCAGCAGAGACAGGGTGCCCGAGCAGTACTTC.

This clone was seen once. CDR3 nucleotide sequence: TGTGCCAGCAGCTTATTCCCCGCAGGGCTGAACACTGAAGCTTTCTTT. It codes for CASSLFPAGLNTEAFF. This chain uses TRBV11-2 with TRBJ1-1; weak D call: TRBD1 (5 bases). The CDR3 is 16 residues long. V was pared by 2 bases and J by 0 bases, with 13 bases between. CDR1 is SGHAT, CDR2 FQNNGV, per germline.

The table lists this clone with a count of one. The genes are TRBV7-2 and TRBJ2-7, with D tentatively TRBD1 or TRBD2 (5 bases each). The ends were cut back, 5 bases at V and 2 bases at J, with 19 bases in the middle. CDR3 length: 16 residues. Per the germline V gene, CDR1 is SGHTA and CDR2 is FQGNSA. The CDR3 nucleotides are TGTGCCAGCAGCCCCTCCCGGGGCACCACAACCTACGAGCAGTACTTC. Protein product: CASSPSRGTTTYEQYF.

The rearrangement links TRBV24-1 to TRBJ2-1; 7 bases are a match to TRBD1. The ends lost 9 bases at V and 7 bases at J; junction bases unmatched: 23. Germline V gene data show CDR1 as KGHDR and CDR2 as SFDVKD. This CDR3 contains 18 residues. Here the CDR3 DNA reads TGTGCCACCTCAGGCGACAGGGCAGATCGACACGTGGGGAATGAGCAGTTCTTC. This encodes CATSGDRADRHVGNEQFF.

This clone came up once. The CDR3 DNA reads as TGCGCCAGCAGCTCACTAGCGGGAGTCGACGAGCAGTACTTC. It codes for CASSSLAGVDEQYF. The chain employs TRBV5-1 and TRBJ2-7, with 11 bases aligning to TRBD2. The germline CDR1 and CDR2 sequences are SGHRS and YFSETQ. CDR3 length: 14 residues. The V segment lost 3 bases and the J segment 5 bases; nucleotides outside the gene matches: 4. Filled out from reference TRBV5-1 and TRBJ2-7, the complete variable domain reads KAGVTQTPRYLIKTRGQQVTLSCSPISGHRSVSWYQQTPGQGLQFLFEYFSETQRNKGNFPGRFSGRQFSNSRSEMNVSTLELGDSALYLCASSSLAGVDEQYFGPGTRLTVT.

The V call is TRBV27, the J call TRBJ2-1; 7 nucleotides match TRBD2. CDR1 is MNHEY and CDR2 is SMNVEV in the germline V gene (reference sequence). The trim removed 3 bases at V and 8 bases at J, leaving 10 bases unmatched. The CDR3 has 15 amino acids. The CDR3, as DNA: TGTGCCAGCAGTTTCTCGGGACTAATCGAGGATGAGCAGTTCTTC. Protein sequence: CASSFSGLIEDEQFF.

The chain links TRBV11-2 to TRBJ1-2; no definite D call. The CDR3 totals 15 residues. Germline CDR1 and CDR2: SGHAT and FQNNGV. V lost 0 bases and J lost 4, with 12 bases in between. The CDR3 reads CASSLEGAPSYGYTF. CDR3 DNA: TGTGCCAGCAGCTTAGAAGGAGCTCCGTCCTATGGCTACACCTTC.

This chain connects TRBV24-1 to TRBJ2-2, with D tentatively TRBD1 (6 bases). This CDR3 comprises 15 residues. Per the germline V gene, CDR1 is KGHDR and CDR2 is SFDVKD. Between the trimmed V and J ends, which lost 3 bases and 6 bases, there was a span of 13 bases. DNA of the CDR3: TGTGCCACCAGTGATAGGGGCAGGGGTTCCGGGGAGCTGTTTTTT. It specifies CATSDRGRGSGELFF.

The chain links TRBV6-5 to TRBJ2-7, with D possibly being TRBD2 (6 bases). The length of the CDR3 is 14 residues. The germline V and J ends were trimmed by 2 bases and 2 bases, with 10 bases remaining between them. CDR1 is MNHEY and CDR2 is SVGAGI in the germline V gene. The DNA of the CDR3 is TGTGCCAGCAGTTACGCGGGAAGCGCCTACGAGCAGTACTTC. Encoded protein: CASSYAGSAYEQYF.